A single sample gave rise to the 11 T cell receptor beta chains below, sequenced in a study of blood T cell repertoires in COVID-19. Data came from immunoSEQ multiplex PCR; TCRdb stores just in-frame clones and leaves some out. This table holds over 60,000 clones, 89% found once. Source material: peripheral blood. The receptors originated from an elderly man with acute or convalescent COVID-19.

This clone has just a few counts. The rearrangement uses TRBV29-1 and TRBJ2-1; 10 bases are shared with TRBD2. V shed 7 bases and J 6 bases; nucleotides not matched to a gene: 3. The CDR3 is 12 residues long. The germline gives CDR1 SQVTM, CDR2 ANQGSEA. As DNA, the CDR3 is TGCAGCGCCAGGACTAGCGGCAATGAGCAGTTCTTC. This codes for CSARTSGNEQFF.

This clone was recorded once. The V gene is TRBV2, the J gene TRBJ2-1; the match to TRBD1 covers 8 bases. Germline CDR1 SNHLY, CDR2 FYNNEI. The CDR3 loop spans 13 amino acids. V lost 8 bases to trimming and J lost 7 bases; unmatched junction nucleotides: 7. CDR3 sequence: CASPRTGRNEQFF. CDR3 DNA sequence: TGTGCCAGCCCCCGGACAGGGAGGAATGAGCAGTTCTTC.

This clone was observed once. The same CDR3 is also encoded by other DNA sequences in this sample. The chain recombines TRBV11-2 with TRBJ1-3; D call uncertain. The CDR3 consists of 14 residues. V gave up 1 base and J gave up 2 bases, with 6 bases separating them. CDR1 and CDR2 from the germline V gene are SGHAT and FQNNGV. The CDR3 spells CASSLAGPGNTIYF. The CDR3, as DNA: TGTGCCAGCAGCTTAGCGGGTCCTGGAAACACCATATATTTT.

This chain joins TRBV2 and TRBJ2-1, with TRBD2 matching 8 bases. This CDR3 has 13 residues. Germline trimming cut 7 bases from V and 6 bases from J; bases unmatched to any gene: 5. Germline loops: CDR1 SNHLY, CDR2 FYNNEI. Here the CDR3 reads CASIRTSGNEQFF. The CDR3 bases are TGTGCCAGCATTCGAACTAGCGGCAATGAGCAGTTCTTC.

The chain is built from TRBV6-5 and TRBJ2-1; 12 nucleotides align to TRBD2. CDR1 is MNHEY, CDR2 SVGAGI, per germline. This CDR3 contains 14 residues. With V trimmed by 5 bases and J by 8 bases, 4 bases remained unmatched. CDR3 sequence reads: CASSPSGRVDEQFF. In nucleotides, the CDR3 is TGTGCCAGCAGTCCTAGCGGGAGGGTCGATGAGCAGTTCTTC.

CDR3 in DNA: TGTGCCAGTAGTAAGGGGAGGCAGACGAACACTGAAGCTTTCTTT. Translated, it gives CASSKGRQTNTEAFF. The chain uses TRBV19 and TRBJ1-1, with D possibly matching TRBD1 (5 bases). CDR3 size: 15 residues. CDR1 is LNHDA, CDR2 SQIVND, per germline (reference sequence). The V gene lost 4 bases and the J gene lost 1 base, with 13 bases spanning the gap.

The chain uses TRBV19 and TRBJ1-4; D gene unclear. The CDR3 contains 14 residues. V dropped 6 bases and J dropped 0 bases, with 8 bases sitting between them. CDR1 is LNHDA, CDR2 SQIVND, per germline (reference sequence). Here the CDR3 reads CASSVQSTNEKLFF. As DNA, the CDR3 is TGTGCCAGTAGCGTACAGTCAACTAATGAAAAACTGTTTTTT.

The V call is TRBV18, the J call TRBJ1-2, with a tentative D call TRBD1 (5 bases). V lost 6 bases and J 6 bases, leaving 14 bases between the germline ends. This CDR3 contains 13 residues. CDR1 KGHSH and CDR2 LQKENI come from the germline V gene. This CDR3 reads CASSRQGTDGYTF. The CDR3 coding sequence is TGTGCCAGCTCTCGGCAGGGTACTGATGGCTACACCTTC.

The rearrangement links TRBV9 to TRBJ2-3, with TRBD2 matching over 10 bases. Trimming cost V 0 bases and J 4 bases; bases outside gene matches: 5. The V gene's germline CDR1 is SGDLS and CDR2 YYNGEE. The CDR3 is 16 amino acids. The CDR3 sequence: CASSVDRLAGADTQYF. The DNA for the CDR3 is TGTGCCAGCAGCGTAGACCGACTAGCGGGTGCAGATACGCAGTATTTT.

The chain uses TRBV4-1 and TRBJ1-1; the D is unclear. Per germline, CDR1 MGHRA and CDR2 YSYEKL. With 1 base removed from V and 4 bases from J, the gap between germline ends came to 10 bases. CDR3 length: 14 residues. CDR3: CASSQVTESTEAFF. The CDR3, as DNA: TGCGCCAGCAGCCAAGTAACAGAAAGCACTGAAGCTTTCTTT.

The chain uses TRBV7-9 and TRBJ1-1; no clear D gene. The CDR3 loop spans 15 amino acids. Trimming cost V 6 bases and J 4 bases, with 18 bases left between them. Per germline, CDR1 SEHNR and CDR2 FQNEAQ (reference sequence). The CDR3 spells CASRGLGGLSTEAFF. In DNA, the CDR3 is TGTGCCAGCAGGGGTTTAGGCGGCTTGAGCACTGAAGCTTTCTTT.